The 17 T cell receptor beta chains in this list originate from one sample, sequenced in a study of blood T cell repertoires in COVID-19. Sequencing used immunoSEQ multiplex PCR; TCRdb keeps in-frame clones, though not all of them. This repertoire shows about 210,000 clones, 87% found once; its top ten account for approximately 7.3%. Sequencing was performed on PBMCs or T cells enriched from blood (not recorded which). The receptors were gathered from a man aged 25-45 years in a cohort exposed to, infected with or recovered from COVID-19 (not recorded which).

The V and J genes are TRBV3-1 (or the pseudogene TRBV3-2) and TRBJ2-1; tentatively, D is TRBD2 (5 bases). The CDR3 runs 13 residues. Germline assignment: CDR1 LGHDT and CDR2 YNNKEL (reference sequence). V was trimmed by 1 base and J by 14 bases, leaving 15 bases between them. This chain's CDR3 is CASSQASGWMKFF. The CDR3 DNA follows: TGTGCCAGCAGCCAAGCTTCGGGATGGATGAAGTTCTTC.

The rearrangement links TRBV2 to TRBJ2-7, with 9 nucleotides matching TRBD2. The junction had 9 bases not matched to a gene; V was cut back by 11 bases and J by 1 base. The germline gives CDR1 SNHLY, CDR2 FYNNEI. CDR3 length: 14 residues. The CDR3 reads CAGKGTSNSYEQYF. The CDR3 nucleotides are TGTGCCGGGAAGGGGACTAGCAATTCCTACGAGCAGTACTTC.

This clone was seen more than once but under ten times. The chain recombines TRBV5-5 with TRBJ2-7; 13 bases match TRBD2. V lost 7 bases and J lost 9; bases outside the gene matches: 7. The CDR3 spans 13 residues. Germline assignment: CDR1 SGHKS and CDR2 YYEKEE (reference sequence). This CDR3 is CASRVGLAGPQYF. For the CDR3, the DNA is TGTGCCAGCCGGGTGGGACTAGCGGGACCGCAGTACTTC. The full variable domain, with the rest looked up from reference TRBV5-5 and TRBJ2-7, is DAGVTQSPTHLIKTRGQQVTLRCSPISGHKSVSWYQQVLGQGPQFIFQYYEKEERGRGNFPDRFSARQFPNYSSELNVNALLLGDSALYLCASRVGLAGPQYFGPGTRLTVT.

The genes are TRBV28 and TRBJ2-7; tentatively, D is TRBD2 (7 bases). The V and J ends lost 10 bases and 3 bases respectively, with 16 bases between them. The germline V gene encodes CDR1 MDHEN and CDR2 SYDVKM. The CDR3 covers 13 residues. The CDR3 DNA reads as TGTGCCACCGGAGGGGGGGCCGGCTACGAGCAGTACTTC. Translating gives CATGGGAGYEQYF.

This chain joins TRBV19 and TRBJ2-4, with 12 positions matching TRBD2. The CDR3 length is 18 residues. With V trimmed by 3 bases and J by 6 bases, 12 bases remained unmatched. Germline loops: CDR1 LNHDA, CDR2 SQIVND (reference sequence). The CDR3 region is CASSIPLAGGPGGNIQYF. In DNA, the CDR3 is TGTGCCAGTAGTATCCCCCTAGCGGGAGGGCCAGGGGGAAACATTCAGTACTTC.

CDR3 DNA sequence: TGTGCCAGCAGCACACGGACAGGGCCGAATTCACCCCTCCACTTT. Protein: CASSTRTGPNSPLHF. The J gene is TRBJ1-6, the V gene TRBV7-2; the match to TRBD1 covers 8 bases. Germline loops: CDR1 SGHTA, CDR2 FQGNSA. Unmatched junction bases numbered 7, after V lost 5 bases and J lost 7 bases. The CDR3 is made up of 15 amino acids.

The CDR3 nucleotides read TGTGCCAGCAGCACCCCGACAGGGGGCGGCCGGAACGGGGAGCTGTTTTTT. This sequence encodes CASSTPTGGGRNGELFF. This chain connects TRBV5-5 to TRBJ2-2; 10 positions agree with TRBD1. Germline CDR1 and CDR2: SGHKS and YYEKEE (reference sequence). V was pared by 4 bases and J by 7 bases, with 13 bases of the junction left unmatched. The CDR3 contains 17 residues.

The chain joins TRBV28 to TRBJ1-4; 8 positions agree with TRBD1. The V gene end was trimmed by 9 bases and the J gene end by 3 bases; junction bases not matched to a gene: 3. The germline V gene encodes CDR1 MDHEN and CDR2 SYDVKM. This CDR3 contains 13 residues. CDR3 in amino acids: CASDRGANEKLFF. In nucleotides, the CDR3 is TGTGCCAGTGACAGGGGAGCTAATGAAAAACTGTTTTTT.

The V call is TRBV2, the J call TRBJ1-1; 8 bases match TRBD1. The germline V gene encodes CDR1 SNHLY and CDR2 FYNNEI. The CDR3 runs 12 residues. V lost 6 bases and J lost 10; bases outside the gene matches: 7. CDR3 sequence: CASSADRVGAFF. In DNA, the CDR3 is TGTGCCAGCAGCGCGGACAGGGTGGGAGCTTTCTTT.

The gene calls are TRBV5-1 and TRBJ2-7, with D maybe TRBD1 (6 bases). V lost 1 base and J 5 bases, leaving 7 bases between the germline ends. The germline CDR1 and CDR2 sequences are SGHRS and YFSETQ. CDR3 length equals 12 residues. The CDR3 sequence: CASSLNRDEQYF. In DNA form, the CDR3 reads TGCGCCAGCAGCTTGAACAGGGACGAGCAGTACTTC.

The chain couples TRBV3-1 (or the pseudogene TRBV3-2) to TRBJ2-7; 9 bases fit TRBD1. V trimming: 5 bases; J trimming: 2 bases; junction bases outside the gene matches: 13. From germline, CDR1 is LGHDT and CDR2 YNNKEL (reference sequence). CDR3 length: 17 residues. This CDR3 reads CASSVKIGTGRTYEQYF. In DNA, the CDR3 is TGTGCCAGCAGCGTCAAAATCGGGACAGGGAGAACCTACGAGCAGTACTTC.

The rearrangement uses TRBV5-6 and TRBJ1-3, with 8 positions matching TRBD1. The CDR3 length is 14 residues. Germline CDR1 SGHDT, CDR2 YYEEEE. Germline trimming cut 4 bases from V and 4 bases from J; bases unmatched to any gene: 4. CDR3 DNA: TGTGCCAGCAGCGCGGGACAGGCAGGAAACACCATATATTTT. Its protein is CASSAGQAGNTIYF. The full variable domain, with the rest looked up from reference TRBV5-6 and TRBJ1-3, is DAGVTQSPTHLIKTRGQQVTLRCSPKSGHDTVSWYQQALGQGPQFIFQYYEEEERQRGNFPDRFSGHQFPNYSSELNVNALLLGDSALYLCASSAGQAGNTIYFGEGSWLTVV.

The gene calls are TRBV19 and TRBJ1-5, with 8 bases lining up with TRBD1. This CDR3 is built from 13 residues. Unmatched junction bases numbered 4, after V lost 6 bases and J lost 6 bases. CDR1 and CDR2 (germline): LNHDA, SQIVND (reference sequence). This CDR3 is CASSPDRAQPQHF. The CDR3 DNA sequence: TGTGCCAGTAGCCCGGACAGGGCTCAGCCCCAGCATTTT.

The rearrangement joins TRBV27 to TRBJ2-2; 8 positions agree with TRBD1. Trimming removed 4 bases from V and 3 bases from J; junction bases left unmatched: 10. The CDR3 runs 17 residues. Germline V gene sequence: CDR1 MNHEY, CDR2 SMNVEV (reference sequence). The chain's CDR3 is CASSSVQGAGYTGELFF. In nucleotides, the CDR3 is TGTGCCAGCAGTTCCGTCCAGGGGGCAGGGTACACCGGGGAGCTGTTTTTT.

This clone was detected only a few times. V is TRBV4-1 and J is TRBJ2-1, with TRBD2 identical over 10 bases. The trim removed 0 bases at V and 8 bases at J, leaving 16 bases unmatched. Per germline, CDR1 MGHRA and CDR2 YSYEKL. The CDR3 contains 19 residues. This CDR3 reads CASSQDFSRLAGHSYEQFF. CDR3 coding DNA: TGCGCCAGCAGCCAAGATTTTAGTCGACTAGCGGGCCACTCCTATGAGCAGTTCTTC.

This clone occurred once. The DNA for the CDR3 is TGTGCCAGCAGCTTACCGTGGACTAGCGAGATAGGTACCGGGGAGCTGTTTTTT. It specifies CASSLPWTSEIGTGELFF. This chain joins TRBV7-8 and TRBJ2-2; 9 positions agree with TRBD2. The ends lost 2 bases at V and 5 bases at J; junction bases unmatched: 12. From germline, CDR1 is SGHVS and CDR2 FQNEAQ. This CDR3 has 18 residues.

Only one count was recorded for this clone. V and J are TRBV28 and TRBJ2-7; D is unclear. Looked up from germline, CDR1 is MDHEN and CDR2 is SYDVKM. Trimming removed 3 bases at V and 3 bases at J, with 12 bases between. The CDR3 extends over 14 amino acids. CDR3 sequence: CASSFRRFNYEQYF. CDR3 DNA: TGTGCCAGCAGTTTTAGGAGATTCAACTACGAGCAGTACTTC.